Following are 7 T cell receptor beta chains from one sample sequenced in a study of T cell repertoires in cytomegalovirus infection. TCRdb re-derived calls from the reads in MiXCR, one entry per CDR3 protein. The table includes around 430,000 distinct CDR3 sequences, more than 40% detected once. The antigens of these receptors remain unknown. This specimen was cultured PBMCs, taken from culture after CMV antigen stimulation. These TCRs come from a human donor in good health (CMV status not recorded). Some clones in this sample may be carry-over from other donors' samples.

This clonotype was seen a handful of times. The chain couples TRBV5-6 to TRBJ1-1; no reliable D call. The CDR3 totals 14 residues. V gave up 4 bases and J gave up 0 bases, with 10 bases separating them. Germline-derived CDR1 and CDR2 are SGHDT and YYEEEE. CDR3 region: CASSKDYLNTEAFF. The CDR3 nucleotides are TGTGCCAGCAGCAAAGACTACCTGAACACTGAAGCTTTCTTT.

This clonotype was observed a handful of times. The chain has TRBV4-2 and TRBJ1-5; D is unclear. Trimming removed 1 base at V and 5 bases at J, with 9 bases between. The CDR3 length is 14 residues. Germline V gene lookup returns CDR1 LGHNA and CDR2 YNFKEQ. The CDR3 is CASSQGGRDQPQHF. The CDR3 DNA follows: TGTGCCAGCAGCCAAGGGGGAAGGGATCAGCCCCAGCATTTT.

This clonotype turned up a few times. The CDR3 loop reads CASNGRGSEAFF. Here the CDR3 DNA reads TGTGCCAGCAACGGTAGGGGTTCCGAAGCTTTCTTT. The rearrangement uses TRBV12-3 or TRBV12-4 and TRBJ1-1; tentatively, D is TRBD1 (5 bases). Trimming shortened V by 7 bases and J by 8 bases, and 14 bases separated the two germline ends. The CDR3 is 12 residues long.

This rearrangement joins TRBV7-2 to TRBJ2-3; D is perhaps TRBD1 or TRBD2 (6 bases each). Trimming took 3 bases from V and 2 from J, leaving 12 bases between them. Germline assignment: CDR1 SGHTA and CDR2 FQGNSA. The CDR3 contains 15 residues. DNA of the CDR3: TGTGCCAGCAGCTTTAGCTCGGGGGCCACAGATACGCAGTATTTT. Translated, it gives CASSFSSGATDTQYF.

The V call is TRBV7-8, the J call TRBJ2-1, with TRBD2 matching over 12 bases. The V and J ends lost 8 bases and 3 bases, in that order; junction bases with no gene match: 8. Per germline, CDR1 SGHVS and CDR2 FQNEAQ. The length of the CDR3 is 16 residues. The CDR3 sequence: CASGRLAGGVYNEQFF. The CDR3 DNA sequence: TGTGCCAGCGGGAGGCTAGCGGGGGGGGTCTACAATGAGCAGTTCTTC. Based on the CDR3 plus reference TRBV7-8 and TRBJ2-1, the full variable domain is GAGVSQSPRYKVAKRGQDVALRCDPISGHVSLFWYQQALGQGPEFLTYFQNEAQLDKSGLPSDRFFAERPEGSVSTLKIQRTQQEDSAVYLCASGRLAGGVYNEQFFGPGTRLTVL.

The chain links TRBV4-3 to TRBJ2-6; 11 positions match TRBD2. This CDR3 has 18 residues. V gave up 3 bases and J gave up 0 bases; unmatched junction bases: 4. Germline V gene sequence: CDR1 LGHNA, CDR2 YSLEER. In DNA form, the CDR3 reads TGCGCCAGCAGCCACCCGGGACTAGCGGACTCTGGGGCCAACGTCCTGACTTTC. It specifies CASSHPGLADSGANVLTF.

V and J are TRBV19 and TRBJ1-5, with D possibly being TRBD1 (6 bases). V was cut by 5 bases and J by 9 bases, with 20 bases left in between. Germline CDR1 is LNHDA and CDR2 is SQIVND (reference sequence). CDR3 length: 15 residues. The CDR3 here is CASSPGGAPQWPQHF. The CDR3 nucleotides are TGTGCCAGTAGTCCGGGGGGGGCCCCACAATGGCCCCAGCATTTT.